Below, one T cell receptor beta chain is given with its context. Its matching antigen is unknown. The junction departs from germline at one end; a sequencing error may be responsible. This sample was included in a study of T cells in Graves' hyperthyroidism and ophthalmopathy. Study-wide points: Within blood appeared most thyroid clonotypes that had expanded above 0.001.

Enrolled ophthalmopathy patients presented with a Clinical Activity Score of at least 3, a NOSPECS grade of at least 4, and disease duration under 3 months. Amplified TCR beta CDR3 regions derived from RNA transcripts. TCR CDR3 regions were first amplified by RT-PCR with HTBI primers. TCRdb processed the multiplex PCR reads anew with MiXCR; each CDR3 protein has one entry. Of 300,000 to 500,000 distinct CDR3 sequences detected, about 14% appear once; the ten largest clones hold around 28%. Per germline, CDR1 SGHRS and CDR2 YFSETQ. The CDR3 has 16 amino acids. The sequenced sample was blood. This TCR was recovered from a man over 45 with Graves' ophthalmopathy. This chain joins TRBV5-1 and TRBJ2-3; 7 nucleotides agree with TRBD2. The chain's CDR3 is CASSSTSVRRTDTQYF. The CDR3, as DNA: TGTGCCAGCAGCAGTACTAGCGTGAGGAGAACAGATACGCAGTATTTT.